The 7 T cell receptor beta chains below come from one sample, sequenced in a study of blood T cell repertoires in COVID-19. Measured with immunoSEQ multiplex PCR; TCRdb has only the in-frame clones, and not every one. The repertoire includes around 140,000 clones, approximately 80% of them detected once, and more than 8.5% sits in the top ten. The sequencing input was peripheral blood. The receptors derive from a man aged 55 to 70 with active or convalescent COVID-19.

The chain links TRBV18 to TRBJ2-5; D call uncertain. Trimming took 3 bases from V and 1 from J, leaving 12 bases between them. The CDR3 covers 15 residues. CDR1 and CDR2 (germline): KGHSH, LQKENI. The CDR3 sequence: CASSPLGSSQETQYF. CDR3 DNA sequence: TGTGCCAGCTCACCTTTGGGCAGTTCCCAAGAGACCCAGTACTTC.

This chain joins TRBV4-1 and TRBJ2-1; 10 nucleotides agree with TRBD2. This CDR3 comprises 15 residues. V shed 6 bases, J shed 4 bases, and the junction held 6 bases outside the gene matches. Germline V lookup: CDR1 MGHRA, CDR2 YSYEKL. The CDR3 nucleotides read TGCGCCAGCAGTCAGACTAGCGGGTTTTACAATGAGCAGTTCTTC. Protein product: CASSQTSGFYNEQFF.

V usage is TRBV7-9 and J usage is TRBJ2-7; D perhaps matches TRBD2 (5 bases). CDR3 length: 15 residues. The germline V gene encodes CDR1 SEHNR and CDR2 FQNEAQ (reference sequence). V lost 7 bases and J lost 1, with 17 bases in between. The CDR3 is CASTNQAVTSYEQYF. The CDR3 bases are TGTGCCAGCACCAACCAAGCGGTGACTTCCTACGAGCAGTACTTC.

J is TRBJ1-5 and V is TRBV6-2 or TRBV6-3, with D possibly TRBD1 on 5 matching bases. V dropped 4 bases and J dropped 4 bases, with 8 bases sitting between them. CDR1 is MNHEY and CDR2 is SVGEGT in the germline V gene. The CDR3 runs 13 residues. The CDR3 region is CASSLSGNQPQHF. In nucleotides, the CDR3 is TGTGCCAGCAGTTTGTCAGGGAATCAGCCCCAGCATTTT.

The chain employs TRBV19 and TRBJ1-5, with 8 bases matching TRBD1. V lost 6 bases to trimming and J lost 0 bases; unmatched junction nucleotides: 7. This CDR3 is 16 amino acids long. Germline values: CDR1 LNHDA, CDR2 SQIVND (reference sequence). In DNA, the CDR3 is TGTGCCAGTAGGGAGACAGGGGTGGATAGCAATCAGCCCCAGCATTTT. Translating gives CASRETGVDSNQPQHF. Full variable domain (remainder filled in from reference TRBV19 and TRBJ1-5): DGGITQSPKYLFRKEGQNVTLSCEQNLNHDAMYWYRQDPGQGLRLIYYSQIVNDFQKGDIAEGYSVSREKKESFPLTVTSAQKNPTAFYLCASRETGVDSNQPQHFGDGTRLSIL.

J is TRBJ2-7 and V is TRBV5-6; 8 nucleotides align to TRBD2. The CDR3 extends over 14 amino acids. Germline values: CDR1 SGHDT, CDR2 YYEEEE. V lost 2 bases, J lost 5 bases, and 6 bases stayed unmatched. The CDR3 loop reads CASSFREGRNEQYF. The CDR3 nucleotides are TGTGCCAGCAGCTTTCGGGAGGGTAGGAACGAGCAGTACTTC.

V is TRBV5-4 and J is TRBJ2-2; TRBD1 matches at 7 bases. CDR1 and CDR2 (germline): SGHNT, YYREEE (reference sequence). Germline trimming cut 1 base from V and 6 bases from J; bases unmatched to any gene: 3. CDR3 size: 14 residues. CDR3: CASSLIGGPGELFF. The CDR3 DNA reads TGTGCCAGCAGCTTGATAGGGGGCCCCGGGGAGCTGTTTTTT.